This is a list of T cell receptor beta chains from one sample in a study of CD8 T cells in ankylosing spondylitis. One entry per CDR3 protein, called by TCRdb with MiXCR from the 5' RACE reads. The repertoire holds about 92,000 distinct CDR3 sequences, with around 9.4% as singletons. Sequenced material: blood, either unsorted or a sorted T cell fraction (not recorded which). The receptors originated from a male donor with ankylosing spondylitis or in good health (not recorded which). CDR3s include the opening cysteine and the closing phenylalanine or tryptophan. The D gene is left open where the match is weak. Clone size, where shown, is once, few, many, or a class for clones that have expanded.

J,D,size,V,DNA,CDR3
TRBJ1-4,TRBD1,many,TRBV3-1,TGTGCCAGCAGCCAATCCGTCCCGGGACAGGGAAAACTGTTTTTT,CASSQSVPGQGKLFF
TRBJ2-3,TRBD2,many,TRBV28,TGTGCCAGCAGCCGCGGGACTAGGACAGATACGCAGTATTTT,CASSRGTRTDTQYF
TRBJ1-2,-,many,TRBV6-2/TRBV6-3,TGTGCCAGCACCCCCCAGAGTTTCAGGGAAGGCCAACGGCGGGGCTATGGCTACACCTTC,CASTPQSFREGQRRGYGYTF
TRBJ1-3,-,many,TRBV20-1,TGCAGTGCTAGATCCCGGGACTTCGACACCATATATTTT,CSARSRDFDTIYF
TRBJ1-6,-,many,TRBV6-1,TGTGCCAGCAGTACCGGACAGAATAATTCACCCCTCCACTTT,CASSTGQNNSPLHF
TRBJ1-2,TRBD1,few,TRBV27,TGTGCCAGCAGTAAGGGACAGTTATACTATGGCTACACCTTC,CASSKGQLYYGYTF
TRBJ1-3,-,many,TRBV14,TGTGCCAGCAGCCCTGCCAACTCTGGAAACACCATATATTTT,CASSPANSGNTIYF
TRBJ1-1,TRBD1,many,TRBV3-1,TGTGCCAGCAGCTCCTACAGGGGGAACACTGAAGCTTTCTTT,CASSSYRGNTEAFF
TRBJ2-7,-,many,TRBV6-5,TGTGCCAGCAGTTACAGAGGGCTCGAGCAGTACTTC,CASSYRGLEQYF
TRBJ2-3,-,many,TRBV12-3/TRBV12-4,TGTGCCAGCGGGGGCAGCGGGGTCAAAGATACGCAGTATTTT,CASGGSGVKDTQYF
TRBJ1-1,TRBD1,many,TRBV5-1,TGCGCCAGCAGCCCAACCGGGACAGGGCTTTTGACTGAAGCTTTCTTT,CASSPTGTGLLTEAFF
TRBJ2-5,-,many,TRBV20-1,TGCAGTGCCCCACTAGTCGGAGAGACCCAGTACTTC,CSAPLVGETQYF
TRBJ2-3,TRBD2,-,TRBV7-2,TGTGCCAGCAGTGGGACTAGCGTTGCAGATACGCAGTATTTT,CASSGTSVADTQYF
TRBJ1-5,-,many,TRBV30,TGTGCCTGGAGTGTAATTAGGGGTTCGGATCAGCCCCAGCATTTT,CAWSVIRGSDQPQHF
TRBJ2-3,TRBD2,-,TRBV20-1,TGCAGTGCATACACGACTAGCTTTTCAGATACGCAGTATTTT,CSAYTTSFSDTQYF
TRBJ2-7,TRBD1,many,TRBV6-1,TGTGCCAGCAGTCCACGGGACAGCTCCTACGAGCAGTACTTC,CASSPRDSSYEQYF
TRBJ1-1,TRBD1,few,TRBV20-1,TGCAGTGCACCCGGGACAGGGGGCAGGGCCATGAACACTGAAGCTTTCTTT,CSAPGTGGRAMNTEAFF
TRBJ1-3,-,-,TRBV25-1,TGTGCCAGCAGGTCAGGGTTAAGGAGCTCTGGAAACACCATATATTTT,CASRSGLRSSGNTIYF
TRBJ2-5,-,many,TRBV12-3/TRBV12-4,TGTGCCAGCAGTATAATTCCCGACGACAGGCGACAAGAGACCCAGTACTTC,CASSIIPDDRRQETQYF
TRBJ1-5,-,many,TRBV28,TGTGCCAGCCTTAGTGGCAATCAGCCCCAGCATTTT,CASLSGNQPQHF
TRBJ1-2,-,many,TRBV20-1,TGCAGTGCTAGATTTCGGGGCAGGGACGGCTACACCTTC,CSARFRGRDGYTF
TRBJ2-3,TRBD1,few,TRBV20-1,TGCAGTGCTAGAGGTCGGGACAGGGACGATAGCACAGATACGCAGTATTTT,CSARGRDRDDSTDTQYF
TRBJ2-3,TRBD2,many,TRBV5-1,TGCGCCAGCAGCTTTGGGGCGACTAGCGGGAGCACAGATACGCAGTATTTT,CASSFGATSGSTDTQYF
TRBJ2-7,TRBD2,many,TRBV20-1,TGCAGTGCTAGAGGTGATAGCGGGTATGCCTACGAGCAGTACTTC,CSARGDSGYAYEQYF
TRBJ2-2,-,-,TRBV20-1,TGCAGTGCTAAAGGGGTCCGAGGCACCGGGGAGCTGTTTTTT,CSAKGVRGTGELFF
TRBJ2-7,TRBD1,many,TRBV13,TGTGCCAGCAGCTTATTTGGGACAGGGTTGACCTACGAGCAGTACTTC,CASSLFGTGLTYEQYF
TRBJ2-2,TRBD2,many,TRBV20-1,TGCAGTGCTAGACCCCGGACTAGCGGTAGCACCGGGGAGCTGTTTTTT,CSARPRTSGSTGELFF
TRBJ2-1,TRBD2,-,TRBV20-1,TGCAGTGCTGACCTGACTAGCGGGCAAAGCTCCTACAATGAGCAGTTCTTC,CSADLTSGQSSYNEQFF
TRBJ2-3,TRBD2,many,TRBV7-2,TGTGCCAGCAGCTTAGCGGCTAGCGGGGGGGCCGTTGATACGCAGTATTTT,CASSLAASGGAVDTQYF
TRBJ2-7,TRBD2,few,TRBV3-1,TGTGCCAGCAGCGAACTAGCGGGGATAACCTACGAGCAGTACTTC,CASSELAGITYEQYF
TRBJ2-3,TRBD2,-,TRBV7-2,TGTGCCAGCAGCTTGCGGGGGGGAACAGATACGCAGTATTTT,CASSLRGGTDTQYF
TRBJ2-2,TRBD2,many,TRBV5-1,TGCGCCAGCAGAAAGACTAGCGCGCCGAACACCGGGGAGCTGTTTTTT,CASRKTSAPNTGELFF
TRBJ2-7,-,few,TRBV10-3,TGTGCCACAACAGGTGAAAGCTCCTACGAGCAGTACTTC,CATTGESSYEQYF
TRBJ1-5,-,many,TRBV5-6,TGTGCCAGCAGCTTGACGGGCAATCAGCCCCAGCATTTT,CASSLTGNQPQHF
TRBJ1-5,-,many,TRBV18,TGTGCCAGCTCATCCGACAGGAATCAGCCCCAGCATTTT,CASSSDRNQPQHF
TRBJ2-5,-,many,TRBV9,TGTGCCAGCAGCGTATCGGGACTCTCGCAAGAGACCCAGTACTTC,CASSVSGLSQETQYF
TRBJ2-3,TRBD2,many,TRBV4-1,TGCGCCAGCAGCGGACGGGGGGGTTCAGATACGCAGTATTTT,CASSGRGGSDTQYF
TRBJ2-2,TRBD1,many,TRBV6-5,TGTGCCAGCAGCCCCGACAGGGCCTTTACCGGGGAGCTGTTTTTT,CASSPDRAFTGELFF
TRBJ2-1,TRBD1,many,TRBV12-3/TRBV12-4,TGTGCCAGCAAGTCGACAGGGGGCAGGGAGCAGTTCTTC,CASKSTGGREQFF
TRBJ2-3,-,many,TRBV6-5,TGTGCCAGCAGCCCAACCGGGGGCAGTGGAGATACGCAGTATTTT,CASSPTGGSGDTQYF
TRBJ2-1,TRBD1,many,TRBV12-5,TGTGCTAGTGGTTTGCTGGGACAGGGTTATGAGCAGTTCTTC,CASGLLGQGYEQFF
TRBJ1-2,-,few,TRBV3-1,TGTGCCAGCAGCCAACCCTCGGGGTACGACCTTGGCTACACCTTC,CASSQPSGYDLGYTF
TRBJ1-3,-,many,TRBV29-1,TGCAGCGTTGTAGGGGATGGAAACACCATATATTTT,CSVVGDGNTIYF
TRBJ2-2,TRBD2,many,TRBV20-1,TGCAGTGCCACAAGGGGAGGGGTGAACACCGGGGAGCTGTTTTTT,CSATRGGVNTGELFF
TRBJ1-1,-,many,TRBV5-1,TGCGCCAGCAGCGTTACAGGGACTACTGAAGCTTTCTTT,CASSVTGTTEAFF
TRBJ1-2,-,-,TRBV28,TGTGCCAGCAGTTTGACCGACGGGGGGTATGGCTACACCTTC,CASSLTDGGYGYTF